This paragraph reports one T cell receptor (beta chain). Sequenced by immunoSEQ multiplex PCR; TCRdb stores in-frame clones only, minus some. The sample lists over 150,000 clones; about 86% were seen once. The sample is drawn from a study of blood T cell repertoires in COVID-19. Germline V gene lookup returns CDR1 KGHSH and CDR2 LQKENI. V was clipped by 2 bases and J by 1 base, with 5 bases between them. The CDR3 contains 13 residues. The sample consisted of peripheral blood. This TCR was sampled from a man in his fifties with active or convalescent COVID-19. V usage is TRBV18 and J usage is TRBJ2-5; D not certain. This CDR3 is CASSPSVQETQYF. In DNA form, the CDR3 reads TGTGCCAGCTCACCATCTGTCCAAGAGACCCAGTACTTC.